This T cell receptor (beta chain) was sequenced for a study of human T cells and chemical hapten exposure. Study results and limitations: TCRs at a frequency above 1 in 1000 stayed unchanged with DPC sensitization.

About this clonotype itself: As yet, its antigen is unknown.

The study's library attached unique molecular identifiers to single cDNA molecules. One entry per CDR3 protein, called by TCRdb with MiXCR from the RACE reads. The repertoire holds around 70,000 distinct CDR3 sequences, about 6.5% seen once, with 3% to 3.5% in the top ten. As for time point: healthy volunteer bleed at 6 weeks. Total RNA was isolated from whole blood that had not been fractionated. The CDR3 totals 15 residues. Germline V gene data show CDR1 as MNHEY and CDR2 as SMNVEV (reference sequence). The J segment lost 3 bases and the V segment lost 2 bases, leaving 3 bases of the junction unmatched.

The specimen sequenced was whole blood. The clonotype was recovered from a female donor in good health. Some clones in this sample may be carry-over from other donors' samples. This chain joins TRBV27 and TRBJ2-3; 9 bases agree with TRBD2. As DNA, the CDR3 is TGTGCCAGCAGTTTAGGGACTAGCCTTACAGATACGCAGTATTTT. As protein: CASSLGTSLTDTQYF.